These T cell receptor beta chains were read from a single sample in a study of blood T cell repertoires in COVID-19. Sequencing used immunoSEQ multiplex PCR; TCRdb keeps in-frame clones, though not all of them. The table has approximately 320,000 clones, about 92% seen once. Sequenced input: PBMCs or T cells enriched from blood (not recorded which). The receptors here all came from a man aged 60 to 75 who had recovered from COVID-19. CDR3s include the opening cysteine and the closing phenylalanine or tryptophan. D genes are given only for firm matches. Some rows have no size entry. The others give once, few or many, or a class for an expanded clone.

j_call,clone_size,d_call,v_call,cdr3_nt,cdr3_aa
TRBJ1-3,NA,NA,TRBV30,TGTGCCTGCCGCCGCGCCCACTCTGGAAACACCATATATTTT,CACRRAHSGNTIYF
TRBJ1-3,NA,NA,TRBV18,TGTGCCAGCTCACCGCGCGCGACTGGACAGCACTCTGGAAACACCATATATTTT,CASSPRATGQHSGNTIYF
TRBJ1-5,NA,NA,TRBV20-1,TGCAGTGCTAGTTTGGGGGGGCAGCGGTATCAGCCCCAGCATTTT,CSASLGGQRYQPQHF
TRBJ1-1,once,TRBD1,TRBV4-3,TGCGCCAGCAGCCAGGGACAGGGGGCGGGCACTGAAGCTTTCTTT,CASSQGQGAGTEAFF
TRBJ1-5,NA,NA,TRBV5-4,TGTGCCAGCAGCTTAGACTCAAATCAGCCCCAGCATTTT,CASSLDSNQPQHF
TRBJ1-2,NA,NA,TRBV13,TGTGCCACCGACGGGCCCTCGGGAGGCTACACCTTC,CATDGPSGGYTF
TRBJ2-7,once,TRBD1,TRBV9,TGTGCCAGCAGCAAACACCGGGACAGGGACACCTACGAGCAGTACTTC,CASSKHRDRDTYEQYF
TRBJ2-5,NA,TRBD2,TRBV4-2,TGTGCCAGCAGCCAATTTATTGTTACTAGCGGGGCCAAAGAGACCCAGTACTTC,CASSQFIVTSGAKETQYF
TRBJ1-1,NA,NA,TRBV11-2,TGTGCCAGCAGCTTGCATCGCGGGGGGACGAACACTGAAGCTTTCTTT,CASSLHRGGTNTEAFF
TRBJ2-3,few,NA,TRBV5-1,TGCGCCAGCAGCTTCGGACAGACCACAGATACGCAGTATTTT,CASSFGQTTDTQYF
TRBJ1-2,NA,TRBD1,TRBV5-1,TGCGCCAGCAGCTGGACAGGGGAAACCCTTAACTATGGCTACACCTTC,CASSWTGETLNYGYTF
TRBJ1-2,NA,TRBD1,TRBV6-5,TGTGCCAGCAGGACGGGACAGGGGGCGATCTATGGCTACACCTTC,CASRTGQGAIYGYTF
TRBJ1-2,NA,TRBD1,TRBV4-2,TGTGCCAGCAGCCAAGAACAGGGGGGCTACACCTTC,CASSQEQGGYTF
TRBJ2-2,NA,NA,TRBV3-1/TRBV3-2,TGTGCCAGCAGCCAAATCAGCACCGGGGAGCTGTTTTTT,CASSQISTGELFF
TRBJ1-6,NA,NA,TRBV3-1/TRBV3-2,TGTGCCAGCAGCCAAGCCTCTTATAATTCACCCCTCCACTTT,CASSQASYNSPLHF
TRBJ2-3,once,TRBD2,TRBV24-1,TGTGCCACCAGTGAACCGACTAGCGGGAGGCCCGGGGGGTTCACAGATACGCAGTATTTT,CATSEPTSGRPGGFTDTQYF
TRBJ1-6,NA,NA,TRBV7-8,TGTGCCAGCAGCTTAGGTGCAACAGCCAATTCACCCCTCCACTTT,CASSLGATANSPLHF
TRBJ1-6,few,TRBD1,TRBV6-2/TRBV6-3,TGTGCCAGCAGTTACGGTCCCCCGGGACAGCATTCACCCCTCCACTTT,CASSYGPPGQHSPLHF
TRBJ1-1,once,NA,TRBV18,TGTGCCAGCTCACCACGGGCAGGGAACACTGAAGCTTTCTTT,CASSPRAGNTEAFF
TRBJ2-3,NA,TRBD2,TRBV5-1,TGCGCCAGCACTAGCGGGGGGGCCTACACAGATACGCAGTATTTT,CASTSGGAYTDTQYF
TRBJ2-3,NA,NA,TRBV5-6,TGTGCCAGCGGGCCCCAAGGCACAGATACGCAGTATTTT,CASGPQGTDTQYF
TRBJ1-2,NA,NA,TRBV5-1,TGCGCCAGCAGCTTGTCAGGGCCTAAGGGCTACACCTTC,CASSLSGPKGYTF
TRBJ2-2,NA,TRBD2,TRBV13,TGTGCCAGCAGCTTAGCGGGAACTAGCGCCGGGGAGCTGTTTTTT,CASSLAGTSAGELFF
TRBJ1-1,once,TRBD1,TRBV7-9,TGTGCCAGCAGCTTACAACAGGGGAGGACTGAAGCTTTCTTT,CASSLQQGRTEAFF
TRBJ2-5,NA,NA,TRBV7-2,TGTGCCAGCGGCTCACCCGCAGTGGAGACCCAGTACTTC,CASGSPAVETQYF
TRBJ2-3,NA,TRBD2,TRBV7-9,TGTGCCAGCAGCCCCCCTAGCGGGAGACCCACAGATACGCAGTATTTT,CASSPPSGRPTDTQYF
TRBJ1-3,NA,NA,TRBV7-9,TGTGCCAGCAGCGCCCAGACGACAGTTGGAAACACCATATATTTT,CASSAQTTVGNTIYF
TRBJ2-1,NA,TRBD2,TRBV9,TGTGCCAGCAGCCGGATAGCGGGAGCCTACAATGAGCAGTTCTTC,CASSRIAGAYNEQFF
TRBJ2-3,NA,NA,TRBV6-5,TGTGCCAGCAGTCCCGGGGCAGATACGCAGTATTTT,CASSPGADTQYF
TRBJ2-1,NA,NA,TRBV3-1/TRBV3-2,TGTGCCAGCAGCCCGCTGGGGGCGGGAGCCCACAATGAGCAGTTCTTC,CASSPLGAGAHNEQFF
TRBJ1-5,NA,TRBD1,TRBV3-1/TRBV3-2,TGTGCCAGCAGCCAAGGACAGGGGATCCAGCCCCAGCATTTT,CASSQGQGIQPQHF
TRBJ1-1,NA,TRBD1,TRBV18,TGTGCCAGCTCACCAGGGGACAGGAGGACTGAAGCTTTCTTT,CASSPGDRRTEAFF
TRBJ2-1,NA,TRBD1,TRBV7-3,TGTGCCAGCAGCCATATACCGGGACAGGGTCCCTATGAGCAGTTCTTC,CASSHIPGQGPYEQFF
TRBJ1-5,NA,TRBD1,TRBV4-2,TGTGCCAGCAGCCGAAGTGGGGACAGCGATCAGCCCCAGCATTTT,CASSRSGDSDQPQHF
TRBJ2-7,NA,NA,TRBV2,TGTGCCAGCAGACCTGACCGGGGAGGTTCCTACGAGCAGTACTTC,CASRPDRGGSYEQYF